This T cell receptor beta chain is drawn from a study of T-cell memory formation after mild COVID-19. Study as a whole: TCR clusters largely stayed donor specific.

In TCRdb, the 5' RACE reads were re-called with MiXCR into one record per CDR3 protein. Counted here are hundreds of thousands of distinct CDR3 sequences, 20% occurring once; the ten biggest clones make up about an eighth. General study findings and limits: Memory sampled before infection contained some responding clones, suggesting cross-reactive memory joined. CD4/CD8 balance held among clones contracting day 15 to 85, and later expanders leaned CD4+. Of the contracting clones, CD4+ ones lay mainly in CM and EM, and CD8+ ones in EMRA.

As for this clonotype: Its antigen is unidentified.

Germline V gives CDR1 SGHVT, CDR2 SQSDAQ. V lost 7 bases, J lost 3 bases, and 19 bases lay in between. This CDR3 is built from 15 residues. Sequences were obtained from PBMCs or a T cell subset sorted from them (not recorded which). The TCR comes from an adult woman who had mild COVID-19 (a few samples of this study predate the infection). Cell type and time point are not known. This sequence joins TRBV7-4 and TRBJ2-7, with no clear D. CDR3 amino acids: CASKKPHYHLYEQYF. The CDR3 coding sequence is TGTGCCAGCAAGAAACCCCACTACCACCTCTACGAGCAGTACTTC.